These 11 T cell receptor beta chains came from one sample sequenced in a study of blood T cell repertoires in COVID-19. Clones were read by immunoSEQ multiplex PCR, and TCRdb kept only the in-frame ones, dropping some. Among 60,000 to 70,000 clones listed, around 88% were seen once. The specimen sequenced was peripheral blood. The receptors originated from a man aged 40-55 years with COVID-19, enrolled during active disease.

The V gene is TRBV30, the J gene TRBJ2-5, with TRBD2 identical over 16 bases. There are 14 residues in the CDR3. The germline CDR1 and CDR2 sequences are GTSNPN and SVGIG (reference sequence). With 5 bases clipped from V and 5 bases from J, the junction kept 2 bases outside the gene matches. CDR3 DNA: TGTGCCTGGTTGGGACTAGCGGGGGGGGAGACCCAGTACTTC. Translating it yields CAWLGLAGGETQYF.

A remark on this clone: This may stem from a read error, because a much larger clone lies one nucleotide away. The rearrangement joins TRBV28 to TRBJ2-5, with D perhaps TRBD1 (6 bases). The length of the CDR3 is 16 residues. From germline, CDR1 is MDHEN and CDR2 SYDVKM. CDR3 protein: CASSTGTILYQKTQYF. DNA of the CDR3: TGTGCCAGCAGCACCGGGACAATTCTATACCAAAAGACCCAGTACTTC.

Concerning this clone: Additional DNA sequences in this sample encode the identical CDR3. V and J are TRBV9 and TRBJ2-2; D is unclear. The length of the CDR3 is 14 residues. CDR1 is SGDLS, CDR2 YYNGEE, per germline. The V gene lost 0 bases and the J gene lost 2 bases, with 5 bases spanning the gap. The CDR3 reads CASSVGRNTGELFF. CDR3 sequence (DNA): TGTGCCAGCAGCGTAGGTAGAAACACCGGGGAGCTGTTTTTT.

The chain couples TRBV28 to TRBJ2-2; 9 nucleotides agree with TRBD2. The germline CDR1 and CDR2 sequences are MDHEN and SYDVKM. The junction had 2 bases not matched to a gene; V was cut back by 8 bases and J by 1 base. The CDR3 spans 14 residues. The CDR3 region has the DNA TGTGCCAGCGGCGGGGGGGGGAACACCGGGGAGCTGTTTTTT. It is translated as CASGGGGNTGELFF.

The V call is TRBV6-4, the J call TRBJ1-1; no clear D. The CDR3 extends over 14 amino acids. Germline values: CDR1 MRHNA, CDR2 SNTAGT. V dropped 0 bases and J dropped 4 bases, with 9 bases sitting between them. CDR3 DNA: TGTGCCAGCAGTGACTCCGATAGGAGCACTGAAGCTTTCTTT. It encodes CASSDSDRSTEAFF.

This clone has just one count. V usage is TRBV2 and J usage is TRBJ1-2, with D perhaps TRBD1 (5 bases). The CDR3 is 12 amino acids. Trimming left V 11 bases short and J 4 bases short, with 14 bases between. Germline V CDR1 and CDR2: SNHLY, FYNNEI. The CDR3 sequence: CAGTGGGYGYTF. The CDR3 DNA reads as TGTGCCGGAACGGGGGGGGGCTATGGCTACACCTTC.

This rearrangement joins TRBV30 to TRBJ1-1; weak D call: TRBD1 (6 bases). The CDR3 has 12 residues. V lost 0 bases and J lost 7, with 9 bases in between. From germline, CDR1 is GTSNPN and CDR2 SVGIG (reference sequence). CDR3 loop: CAWSVPDSEAFF. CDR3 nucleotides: TGTGCCTGGAGTGTACCGGACAGTGAAGCTTTCTTT. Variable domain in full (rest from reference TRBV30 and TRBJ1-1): SQTIHQWPATLVQPVGSPLSLECTVEGTSNPNLYWYRQAAGRGLQLLFYSVGIGQISSEVPQNLSASRPQDRQFILSSKKLLLSDSGFYLCAWSVPDSEAFFGQGTRLTVV.

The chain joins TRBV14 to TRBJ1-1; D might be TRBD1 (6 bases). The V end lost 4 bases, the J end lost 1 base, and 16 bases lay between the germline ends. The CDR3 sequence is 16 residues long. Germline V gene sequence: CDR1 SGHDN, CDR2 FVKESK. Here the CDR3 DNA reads TGTGCCAGCAGCCTTGAGGTGGGGGGGGCGAACACTGAAGCTTTCTTT. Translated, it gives CASSLEVGGANTEAFF.

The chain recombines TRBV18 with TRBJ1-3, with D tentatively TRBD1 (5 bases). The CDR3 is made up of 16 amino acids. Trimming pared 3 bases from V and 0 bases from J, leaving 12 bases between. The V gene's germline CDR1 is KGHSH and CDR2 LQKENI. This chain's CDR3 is CASSPMEGPSGNTIYF. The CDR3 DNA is TGTGCCAGCTCACCTATGGAGGGACCCTCTGGAAACACCATATATTTT.

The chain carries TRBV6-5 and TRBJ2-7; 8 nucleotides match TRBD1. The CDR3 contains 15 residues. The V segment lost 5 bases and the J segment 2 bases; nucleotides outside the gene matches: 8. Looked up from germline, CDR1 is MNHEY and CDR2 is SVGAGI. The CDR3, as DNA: TGTGCCAGCAGTCTCGGACAGGGAACTACCTACGAGCAGTACTTC. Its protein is CASSLGQGTTYEQYF.

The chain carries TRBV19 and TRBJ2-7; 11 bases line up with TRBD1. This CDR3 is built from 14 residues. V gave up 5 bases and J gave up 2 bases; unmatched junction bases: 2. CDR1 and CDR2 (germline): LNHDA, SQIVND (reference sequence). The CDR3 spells CASSGGQGAYEQYF. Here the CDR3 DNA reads TGTGCCAGTAGTGGGGGACAGGGGGCCTACGAGCAGTACTTC.